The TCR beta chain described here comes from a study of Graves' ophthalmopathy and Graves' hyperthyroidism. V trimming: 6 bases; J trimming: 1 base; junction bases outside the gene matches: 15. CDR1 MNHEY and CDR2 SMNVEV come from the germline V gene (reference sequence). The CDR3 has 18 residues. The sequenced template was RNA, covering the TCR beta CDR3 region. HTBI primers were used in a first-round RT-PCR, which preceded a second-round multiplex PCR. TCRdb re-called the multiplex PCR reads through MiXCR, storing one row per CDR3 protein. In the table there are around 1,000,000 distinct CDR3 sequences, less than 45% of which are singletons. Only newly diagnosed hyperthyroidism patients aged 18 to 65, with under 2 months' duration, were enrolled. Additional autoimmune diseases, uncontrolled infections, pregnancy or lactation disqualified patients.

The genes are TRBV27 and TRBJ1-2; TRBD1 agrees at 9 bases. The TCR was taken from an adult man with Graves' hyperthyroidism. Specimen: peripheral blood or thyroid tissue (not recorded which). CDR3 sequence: CASRPTTPRTGVNYGYTF. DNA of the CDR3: TGTGCCAGCAGGCCAACAACGCCACGGACAGGGGTTAACTATGGCTACACCTTC.